What follows describes a single TCR beta chain. The data were taken from a study of PD-1 blockade in mismatch repair-deficient tumors. Across the study: Enrolled about 2013-2017, patients had progressing, pretreated mismatch repair-deficient cancers of 12 to 13 types.

Profiled with immunoSEQ multiplex PCR; TCRdb holds only in-frame clones, not every one. The data hold around 39,000 clones, with around 80% observed a single time. TCR sequencing covered a few patients who responded to pembrolizumab. Deletions cut 9 bases from V and 2 bases from J, with 14 bases between. The length of the CDR3 is 13 residues. Germline lookup yields CDR1 SNHLY and CDR2 FYNNEI. The sample here was PBMCs, taken approximately 41 weeks after starting pembrolizumab. V is TRBV2 and J is TRBJ2-7, with D possibly being TRBD2 (6 bases). This TCR was sampled from an adult with mismatch repair-deficient cancer. The CDR3 DNA follows: TGTGCCAGTCATAGCGGAGGGGCCTACGAGCAGTACTTC. It yields the protein CASHSGGAYEQYF. The full variable domain, in which reference TRBV2 and TRBJ2-7 provide the parts outside the CDR3, is EPEVTQTPSHQVTQMGQEVILRCVPISNHLYFYWYRQILGQKVEFLVSFYNNEISEKSEIFDDQFSVERPDGSNFTLKIRSTKLEDSAMYFCASHSGGAYEQYFGPGTRLTVT.